This T cell receptor (beta chain) originates from a study of molecular identifiers for immune sequencing clone quantification (dated by TCRdb to 2016 to 2019). General notes on the study: For a replicate experiment, RNA from around 18,000 or 91,000 naive CD8 T cells was divided into five aliquots, and four of the five aliquots were sequenced. The study was a methods study using CD8 T cells to benchmark molecular-identifier clustering-based TCR repertoire sequencing (MIDCIRS) and TCR RNA copy counting. On the study overall, not on this receptor specifically: A single cell's worth of spiked-in Jurkat TCR RNA was reported detectable even among 900,000 to 1,000,000 naive CD8 T cells. When barcode sub-clustering was left out, chimeric consensus sequences inflated TCR diversity, with chimeras reaching as high as 47%. The sizes of highly expanded clones could end up underestimated when identical TCR molecules share a barcode. In CMV-specific effector cells, clones with more than 20 RNA copies contained over 97% of molecules, whereas in naive cells such clones contained under 1% of molecules. Naive libraries contained spiked-in Jurkat TCR RNA (approximately 10 copies' worth), which is not part of the donor repertoire. Approximately 3.1 recovered TCR RNA copies per cell were obtained by modeling, versus about 10 by digital PCR, implying a capture efficiency of around 28%.

Libraries of naive CD8 T cells were generated from roughly 20,000 to 1,000,000 sorted cells, with 10%, 30% or 50% of the purified RNA used. On a BD FACSAria II, naive CD8 T cells were FACS-sorted as CD8+CD4-CCR7+CD45RA+ and collected into RLT Plus buffer. Detection sensitivity was tested by spiking Jurkat RNA equal to roughly 9 TCR copies' worth into samples containing about 20,000-1,000,000 naive CD8 T cells. Enrichment of CD8 T cells was performed with RosetteSep CD8+ T Cell Enrichment Cocktail and Ficoll-Paque, after which ACK red cell lysis was carried out. As regards this clonotype: The antigen it recognizes is unknown. It has no much larger one-base neighbor in the sample; base qualities were not kept.

Preparation of the library involved PCR. Sequencing was carried out with a NextSeq 500. Bulk TCR libraries were generated as previously described, with the TCR primers listed in Table S5 used. The Qiagen AllPrep DNA/RNA kit was used to purify total RNA. Before analysis, reads from multiple sequencing runs of one library were combined. As for the original processing: Reads were retained only if an exact TCR constant sequence was present, and the retained reads were trimmed to 150 nt and grouped according to their 12-nt molecular barcodes. Reads in each barcode group were sub-clustered using a 15% Levenshtein threshold, and a quality-weighted consensus sequence was built for each RNA molecule. Non-functional sequences were discarded, and so were lower-count sequences lying one edit away from another sequence. On the basis of fitting two negative binomial distributions, barcode sub-clusters with fewer than 20% of the maximum read count were discarded. Using fastp trimming at Q25 and MiXCR clonotype assembly, TCRdb reanalyzed the public sequencing data and kept in-frame beta chains. Here each entry gathers all rows of one CDR3 protein and keeps the most common genes and DNA. These V and J calls rely on TCRdb rather than the paper's analysis. A total of around 94,000 distinct CDR3 sequences appear in this sample, 35% of them only once. The ten largest account for about 9.7% of the sample.

Trimming costs V 4 bases and J 7 bases, and their ends lie 14 bases apart. The CDR3 spans 13 residues, from the cysteine through the phenylalanine. CDR3 DNA only is kept here, 39 bases in frame from base 1. This receptor chain uses TRBV12-3 or TRBV12-4 and TRBJ2-7, with an unclear D gene assignment. This TCR was sampled from a human donor in good health. Some libraries in this study had Jurkat cell RNA spiked in. The sample taken for sequencing was naive CD8+ T cells from blood, with Jurkat cell RNA spiked in. In the paper's terms, the cell subset or site label means: FACS-sorted CD8+CD4-CCR7+CD45RA+ naive T cells. The nucleotide sequence reads as follows: TGTGCCAGCAGTTGGGTCCTTTTGGGTGAGCAGTACTTC. Its protein is CASSWVLLGEQYF.